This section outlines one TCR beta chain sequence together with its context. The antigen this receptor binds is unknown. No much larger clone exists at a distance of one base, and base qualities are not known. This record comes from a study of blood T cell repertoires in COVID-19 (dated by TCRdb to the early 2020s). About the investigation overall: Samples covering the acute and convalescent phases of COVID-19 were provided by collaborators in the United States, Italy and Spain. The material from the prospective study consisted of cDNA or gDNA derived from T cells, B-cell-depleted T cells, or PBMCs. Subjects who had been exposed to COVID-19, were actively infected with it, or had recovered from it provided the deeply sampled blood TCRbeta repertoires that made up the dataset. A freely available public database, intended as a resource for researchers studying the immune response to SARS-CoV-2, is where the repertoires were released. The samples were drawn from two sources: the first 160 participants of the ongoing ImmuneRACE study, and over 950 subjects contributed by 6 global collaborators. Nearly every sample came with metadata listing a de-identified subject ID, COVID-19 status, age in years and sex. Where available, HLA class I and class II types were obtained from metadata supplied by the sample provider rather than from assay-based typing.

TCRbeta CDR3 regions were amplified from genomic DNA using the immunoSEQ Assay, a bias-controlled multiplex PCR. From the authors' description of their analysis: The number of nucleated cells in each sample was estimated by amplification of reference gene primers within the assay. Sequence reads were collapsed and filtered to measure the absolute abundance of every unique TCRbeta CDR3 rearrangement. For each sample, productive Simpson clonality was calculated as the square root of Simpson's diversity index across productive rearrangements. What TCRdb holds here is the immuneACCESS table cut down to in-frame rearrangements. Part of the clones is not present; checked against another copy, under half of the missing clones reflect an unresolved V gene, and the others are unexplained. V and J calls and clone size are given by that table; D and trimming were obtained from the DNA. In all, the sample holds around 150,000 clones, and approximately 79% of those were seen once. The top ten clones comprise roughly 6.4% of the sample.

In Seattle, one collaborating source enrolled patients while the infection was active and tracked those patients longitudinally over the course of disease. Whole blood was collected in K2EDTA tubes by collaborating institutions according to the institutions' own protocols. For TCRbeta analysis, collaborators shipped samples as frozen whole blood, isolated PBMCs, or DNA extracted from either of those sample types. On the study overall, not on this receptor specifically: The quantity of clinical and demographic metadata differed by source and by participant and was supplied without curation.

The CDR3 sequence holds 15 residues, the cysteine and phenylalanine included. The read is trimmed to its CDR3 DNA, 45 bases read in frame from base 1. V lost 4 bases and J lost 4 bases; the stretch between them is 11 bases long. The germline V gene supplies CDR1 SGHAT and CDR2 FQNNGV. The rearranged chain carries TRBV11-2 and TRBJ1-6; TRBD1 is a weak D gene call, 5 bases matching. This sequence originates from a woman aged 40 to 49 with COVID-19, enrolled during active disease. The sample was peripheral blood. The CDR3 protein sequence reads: CASSWGGAYNSPLHF. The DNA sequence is TGTGCCAGCAGCTGGGGAGGGGCTTATAATTCACCCCTCCACTTT.